The 13 T cell receptor beta chains below were found in one sample sequenced in a study of T cells in Graves' hyperthyroidism and ophthalmopathy. The TCR beta CDR3 regions underwent amplification using RNA transcripts as the source. The study used the HTBI primer set for a first-round RT-PCR of the TCR CDR3. From the multiplex PCR reads, TCRdb called clonotypes with MiXCR, one entry per CDR3 protein. The sample has about 610,000 distinct CDR3 sequences; 16% are singletons. Sequencing was performed on blood. The receptors stem from a woman in her forties with Graves' ophthalmopathy.

This clonotype has just a few counts. The V call is TRBV7-8, the J call TRBJ1-1; D not certain. Germline CDR1 reads SGHVS; CDR2 reads FQNEAQ. The CDR3 spans 11 residues. V was clipped by 2 bases and J by 8 bases, with 6 bases between them. The chain's CDR3 is CASSLQQEAFF. CDR3 in DNA: TGTGCCAGCAGCTTACAACAGGAAGCTTTCTTT.

This clonotype was seen repeatedly, ten times or more. The J gene is TRBJ2-2, the V gene TRBV2, with 9 bases lining up with TRBD2. The CDR3 has 15 amino acids. Unmatched junction bases numbered 7, after V lost 7 bases and J lost 4 bases. Germline V gene sequence: CDR1 SNHLY, CDR2 FYNNEI. CDR3 DNA sequence: TGTGCCAGCATTGGGCTAGCGGGAAGCACCGGGGAGCTGTTTTTT. Translated: CASIGLAGSTGELFF.

In this sample, this clonotype turned up a few times. This rearrangement joins TRBV4-2 to TRBJ2-3; TRBD2 agrees at 8 bases. This CDR3 has 19 amino acids. V was pared by 0 bases and J by 2 bases, with 13 bases of the junction left unmatched. Germline V CDR1 and CDR2: LGHNA, YNFKEQ. CDR3 sequence (DNA): TGTGCCAGCAGCCAAGATATTGCGGGGGGCCACAGGACCACAGATACGCAGTATTTT. It specifies CASSQDIAGGHRTTDTQYF.

This clonotype was observed a few times. The chain carries TRBV27 and TRBJ1-3; D gene uncertain. The V gene lost 6 bases and the J gene lost 0 bases, with 6 bases spanning the gap. Germline V lookup: CDR1 MNHEY, CDR2 SMNVEV (reference sequence). This CDR3 is built from 13 residues. The CDR3 nucleotides read TGTGCCAGCAGGTTTCACTCTGGAAACACCATATATTTT. Its translation: CASRFHSGNTIYF.

This clonotype was recorded a few times. The chain employs TRBV5-8 and TRBJ1-5; D ambiguous. Germline-derived CDR1 and CDR2 are SGHTS and YDEGEE. Deletions cut 5 bases from V and 1 base from J, with 7 bases between. The CDR3 has 13 amino acids. CDR3 sequence (DNA): TGTGCCAGCAGTGGACGGAGCAATCAGCCCCAGCATTTT. Protein sequence: CASSGRSNQPQHF. The full variable domain, its missing parts supplied by reference TRBV5-8 and TRBJ1-5, is EAGVTQSPTHLIKTRGQQATLRCSPISGHTSVYWYQQALGLGLQFLLWYDEGEERNRGNFPPRFSGRQFPNYSSELNVNALELEDSALYLCASSGRSNQPQHFGDGTRLSIL.

This clonotype was observed a few times. The chain links TRBV7-8 to TRBJ2-1, with TRBD1 matching 12 bases. The CDR3 runs 18 residues. In germline, CDR1 is SGHVS, CDR2 FQNEAQ. Losses at the gene ends were 1 base for V and 4 bases for J; bases not matched to a gene: 8. The CDR3 nucleotides are TGTGCCAGCAGCTTAGGAGAGGGGACAGGGGGCCTTTACAATGAGCAGTTCTTC. Its protein is CASSLGEGTGGLYNEQFF.

This clonotype was detected a few times. The CDR3, as DNA: TGCAGTGCTAGATACGAGGTCAGATCTGAAGCTTTCTTT. Residues: CSARYEVRSEAFF. The chain joins TRBV20-1 to TRBJ1-1; D gene uncertain. Germline assignment: CDR1 DFQATT and CDR2 SNEGSKA (reference sequence). The CDR3 extends over 13 amino acids. The ends were cut back, 2 bases at V and 6 bases at J, with 13 bases in the middle.

V and J are TRBV6-9 and TRBJ2-7, with D hard to call. CDR1 and CDR2 from the germline V gene are MNHGY and SVAAGI. V lost 0 bases and J lost 3, with 9 bases in between. The CDR3 loop spans 14 amino acids. The CDR3 nucleotides are TGTGCCAGCAGTTATTCGGCTAGTGACTACGAGCAGTACTTC. Translated, it gives CASSYSASDYEQYF.

This clonotype was observed a few times. J is TRBJ1-2 and V is TRBV27; D ambiguous. V shed 2 bases and J shed 8 bases, with 18 bases lying between them. The CDR3 has 15 amino acids. From germline, CDR1 is MNHEY and CDR2 SMNVEV (reference sequence). The CDR3 sequence is CASSLQAGAVGGYTF. DNA for the CDR3: TGTGCCAGCAGTTTACAGGCTGGCGCTGTGGGAGGCTACACCTTC.

The table lists this clonotype with a few counts. This chain connects TRBV7-2 to TRBJ2-3; 10 bases match TRBD2. The V and J ends lost 3 bases and 4 bases, in that order; junction bases with no gene match: 7. This CDR3 is 16 amino acids long. Germline V gives CDR1 SGHTA, CDR2 FQGNSA. The CDR3 bases are TGTGCCAGCAGCTTCCGACTAGCGGGTGGGCCAGATACGCAGTATTTT. Amino acid sequence: CASSFRLAGGPDTQYF.

This chain uses TRBV19 with TRBJ1-5; 8 bases agree with TRBD1. This CDR3 region has 15 residues. V dropped 5 bases and J dropped 6; count of bases not matched to a gene: 9. Germline values: CDR1 LNHDA, CDR2 SQIVND (reference sequence). CDR3 nucleotides: TGTGCCAGTAGTCCTGGACAGGGAGTAAGTCAGCCCCAGCATTTT. Amino acids: CASSPGQGVSQPQHF.

The chain employs TRBV5-1 and TRBJ2-2; possible D gene TRBD2, 6 bases. This CDR3 is 14 amino acids long. Trimming left V 4 bases short and J 6 bases short, with 13 bases between. The germline gives CDR1 SGHRS, CDR2 YFSETQ. The CDR3 is CASSLGGSPGELFF. For the CDR3, the DNA is TGCGCCAGCAGCCTCGGAGGGAGTCCCGGGGAGCTGTTTTTT. The full variable domain, in which reference TRBV5-1 and TRBJ2-2 provide the parts outside the CDR3, is KAGVTQTPRYLIKTRGQQVTLSCSPISGHRSVSWYQQTPGQGLQFLFEYFSETQRNKGNFPGRFSGRQFSNSRSEMNVSTLELGDSALYLCASSLGGSPGELFFGEGSRLTVL.

This clonotype occurred many times. The chain carries TRBV5-1 and TRBJ1-2, with 8 bases that match TRBD1. This CDR3 spans 16 amino acids. V dropped 4 bases and J dropped 7; count of bases not matched to a gene: 15. Germline assignment: CDR1 SGHRS and CDR2 YFSETQ. This chain's CDR3 is CASSPGQGRVSSGYTF. The DNA for the CDR3 is TGCGCCAGCAGCCCCGGACAGGGACGAGTTTCGAGTGGCTACACCTTC. The whole variable domain, remainder taken from reference TRBV5-1 and TRBJ1-2, is KAGVTQTPRYLIKTRGQQVTLSCSPISGHRSVSWYQQTPGQGLQFLFEYFSETQRNKGNFPGRFSGRQFSNSRSEMNVSTLELGDSALYLCASSPGQGRVSSGYTFGSGTRLTVV.